This T cell receptor (beta chain) was documented in a study of blood T cell repertoires in COVID-19. As for the study in general: The study drew acute and convalescent COVID-19 samples from the United States, Italy and Spain.

The CDR3 extends over 13 amino acids. Trimming at V came to 7 bases and at J to 6 bases, leaving 9 bases not matched to a gene. Germline-derived CDR1 and CDR2 are SQVTM and ANQGSEA. Authors' processing steps: From reference gene primer amplification, estimates of nucleated cell counts were derived. TCRdb keeps only in-frame clones here, not all; method: immunoSEQ multiplex PCR. V and J calls and clone size are those listed in that table; D and trimming were worked out from the DNA. The sample has 35,000 to 50,000 clones, roughly 90% seen once. The sequence came from a man aged 55 to 70 with active COVID-19. Sample: peripheral blood. This chain joins TRBV29-1 and TRBJ2-1; 7 bases are shared with TRBD1. CDR3 nucleotide sequence: TGCAGCGCGGCACCGACAGGGCGCAATGAGCAGTTCTTC. Translated: CSAAPTGRNEQFF.